This TCR beta chain was recorded in a study of shared clonotypes between healthy human individuals. It was CD45RO-negative cells, positively selected for CCR7, that made up naive CD8 cells, with terminally differentiated effector memory CD45RA+ cells excluded. This CDR3 comprises 17 residues. The junction had 7 bases not matched to a gene; V was cut back by 6 bases and J by 0 bases. Germline CDR1 SQVTM, CDR2 ANQGSEA. Assay: immunoSEQ multiplex PCR; the TCRdb copy retains only in-frame clones and omits some. The sample has under 1 million clones; about 96% are singletons. The chain carries TRBV29-1 and TRBJ2-1, with 14 bases lining up with TRBD2. The sequence was collected from a man between 25 and 39 years old in good health. Sequenced sample: naive CD8+ T cells sorted from blood. Written as DNA, the CDR3 is TGCAGCGTCTCGGGGACTAGCGGGGGAAGCTCCTACAATGAGCAGTTCTTC. As protein: CSVSGTSGGSSYNEQFF.